This T cell receptor (beta chain) was retrieved from a study of blood T cell repertoires in COVID-19. As for the study in general: The United States, Italy and Spain supplied acute and convalescent COVID-19 samples. The analysed material was cDNA or gDNA that came from T cells, B-cell-depleted T cells, or PBMCs.

Authors' methods: By means of reference gene primer amplification, nucleated cell counts were estimated. Clones were sequenced by immunoSEQ multiplex PCR, and TCRdb holds only the in-frame ones, with some missing. V and J calls plus clone size are reproduced from that table; the DNA served to infer D and trimming. This sample has 200,000 to 250,000 clones, with approximately 80% found just once. The V segment lost 5 bases and the J segment 3 bases; nucleotides outside the gene matches: 9. This CDR3 has 16 amino acids. From germline, CDR1 is SGHNT and CDR2 YENEEA. V is TRBV11-3 and J is TRBJ1-4; 7 nucleotides line up with TRBD1. Sequenced input: peripheral blood. This receptor was identified in a woman aged 60 to 75 who had recovered from COVID-19. CDR3 sequence: CASSQGGTGANEKLFF. CDR3 sequence (DNA): TGTGCCAGCAGCCAAGGGGGAACAGGGGCTAATGAAAAACTGTTTTTT.